Included here is one T cell receptor beta chain sequence, with context. The CDR3 consists of 15 residues. Germline-derived CDR1 and CDR2 are GTSNPN and SVGIG (reference sequence). With V trimmed by 2 bases and J by 8 bases, 11 bases remained unmatched. The data were obtained in a study of T cell changes during pregnancy in multiple sclerosis. Profiled with immunoSEQ multiplex PCR; TCRdb holds only in-frame clones, not every one. Of about 51,000 clones listed, approximately 94% are singletons. Sample: CD4+ T cells from peripheral blood mononuclear cells, taken in the second trimester of pregnancy. The genes are TRBV30 and TRBJ1-4; TRBD1 agrees at 7 bases. The TCR originated in a female donor with multiple sclerosis, enrolled in a pregnancy study. The CDR3 bases are TGTGCCTGGAGTCCCGGGACAGCGGGCGGCGAAAAACTGTTTTTT. Translation: CAWSPGTAGGEKLFF.